Listed below are T cell receptor beta chains from one sample, sequenced in a study of blood T cell repertoires in COVID-19. Sequencing used immunoSEQ multiplex PCR; TCRdb keeps in-frame clones, though not all of them. Of 150,000 to 180,000 clones in the sample, about 90% are singletons; the top ten hold around 0.55%. Sequenced input: peripheral blood. The source is a man between 45 and 60 years old with acute or convalescent COVID-19. Each CDR3 is given with its conserved first and last residue. The D gene is left open where the match is weak. Only part of the rows carry a size: once, few, many, or a class if the clone is expanded.

v_gene	abundance	j_gene	d_gene	CDR3nt	CDR3aa
TRBV27	.	TRBJ1-2	TRBD1	TGTGCCAGCAGTCGACAGGGGGATTATGGCTACACCTTC	CASSRQGDYGYTF
TRBV6-4	.	TRBJ1-3	TRBD1	TGTGCCAGCAGTCGTGATCGGGACAGGTACCTCTCTGGAAACACCATATATTTT	CASSRDRDRYLSGNTIYF
TRBV7-2	.	TRBJ2-5	.	TGTGCCAGCAGCGACCGGGGGGCCCAAGAGACCCAGTACTTC	CASSDRGAQETQYF
TRBV3-1/TRBV3-2	.	TRBJ1-1	.	TGTGCCAGCAGCCAATCTCGGGGAGGAGGTGAGGTAGCTTTCTTT	CASSQSRGGGEVAFF
TRBV3-1/TRBV3-2	.	TRBJ2-5	.	TGTGCCAGCAGCCAAGGTGGCGGGGCCCTCCAAGAGACCCAGTACTTC	CASSQGGGALQETQYF
TRBV2	.	TRBJ2-1	.	TGTGCCAGCAGTGAACTAGACTACAATGAGCAGTTCTTC	CASSELDYNEQFF
TRBV7-2	once	TRBJ2-3	.	TGTGCCAGCAGCCCCGAGCCGGCGGGGCTCACAGATACGCAGTATTTT	CASSPEPAGLTDTQYF
TRBV18	.	TRBJ1-2	TRBD1	TGTGCCAGCTCACCAAGGAGGCAGGGGGTTGGTGGCTACACCTTC	CASSPRRQGVGGYTF
TRBV4-1	.	TRBJ2-6	.	TGCGCCAGCAGCGGGGGGAACTCTGGGGCCAACGTCCTGACTTTC	CASSGGNSGANVLTF
TRBV19	.	TRBJ1-1	.	TGTGCCAGTAGTACCGCACTCCGGGACACGGGTGAAGCTTTCTTT	CASSTALRDTGEAFF
TRBV6-5	.	TRBJ1-5	.	TGTGCCAGCAATATAGGAGATCAGCCCCAGCATTTT	CASNIGDQPQHF
TRBV5-1	.	TRBJ2-3	TRBD2	TGCGCCAGCAGCCAGGGACTAGCGGGAGGAACAGATACGCAGTATTTT	CASSQGLAGGTDTQYF
TRBV6-4	.	TRBJ2-6	TRBD2	TGTGCCAGCGGACCCTCGGGAGGGATCCCCTCTGGGGCCAACGTCCTGACTTTC	CASGPSGGIPSGANVLTF
TRBV7-9	.	TRBJ1-5	TRBD1	TGTGCCAGCAGCCTAGGGACAGGGGTGGAGGGCAATCAGCCCCAGCATTTT	CASSLGTGVEGNQPQHF
TRBV25-1	.	TRBJ1-1	.	TGTGCCAGCAACCCCGGGACTAAAGCTTTCTTT	CASNPGTKAFF
TRBV20-1	once	TRBJ2-7	TRBD1	TGCAGTGCTACTGACAGGGCCTACGAGCAGTACTTC	CSATDRAYEQYF
TRBV13	.	TRBJ1-2	TRBD1	TGTGCCAGCAGCGTGGGACAGGGGTATGGCTACACCTTC	CASSVGQGYGYTF
TRBV19	.	TRBJ1-5	TRBD1	TGTGCCAGTAGCCAGACAGGGGGTAATCAGCCCCAGCATTTT	CASSQTGGNQPQHF
TRBV19	.	TRBJ1-5	.	TGTGCCAGTAGTATCCCAGGGCGTGGGCAGCCCCAGCATTTT	CASSIPGRGQPQHF
TRBV5-5	.	TRBJ2-1	TRBD2	TGTGCCAGCAGCTCCATCGGCGGGGGGGCCCTATACAATGAGCAGTTCTTC	CASSSIGGGALYNEQFF
TRBV21-1	few	TRBJ1-3	.	TGTGCCAGCAGCAAAAGAGGGGGTCTCCCCTCGGGCTCTGGAAACACCATATATTTT	CASSKRGGLPSGSGNTIYF
TRBV4-3	.	TRBJ2-2	.	TGCGCCAGCAGCCAAGACAGGGCCACCGGGGAGCTGTTTTTT	CASSQDRATGELFF
TRBV5-4	.	TRBJ2-4	.	TGTGCCAGCAGCTTGGGAGGATTAGTAGCCAAAAACATTCAGTACTTC	CASSLGGLVAKNIQYF
TRBV6-1	once	TRBJ2-7	TRBD2	TGTGCCAGCAGTGCAAGCGTGAGCGGGAGTGCGTACGAGCAGTACTTC	CASSASVSGSAYEQYF
TRBV6-6	.	TRBJ1-4	TRBD1	TGTGCCAGCAGAGCAGGGGGCGAAGGTGAAAAACTGTTTTTT	CASRAGGEGEKLFF
TRBV9	.	TRBJ2-7	TRBD2	TGTGCCAGCAGCGTAGGACTAGCGCGATACGAGCAGTACTTC	CASSVGLARYEQYF
TRBV28	few	TRBJ2-7	.	TGTGCCAGCAGTTTAGGGACAACCTACGAGCAGTACTTC	CASSLGTTYEQYF
TRBV7-2	.	TRBJ2-2	TRBD2	TGTGCCAGCAGCTTACTAGTAGCGGGAGGCACCGGGGAGCTGTTTTTT	CASSLLVAGGTGELFF
TRBV10-3	.	TRBJ1-5	.	TGTGCCATCAGCCCTTCTTATAGCAATCAGCCCCAGCATTTT	CAISPSYSNQPQHF
TRBV6-2/TRBV6-3	.	TRBJ1-1	TRBD1	TGTGCCAGCAGTTCCGGGACAGGGAACACTGAAGCTTTCTTT	CASSSGTGNTEAFF
TRBV30	.	TRBJ2-3	TRBD2	TGTGCCTGGCGGACTAGCGGGACGCTCACAGATACGCAGTATTTT	CAWRTSGTLTDTQYF
TRBV28	.	TRBJ2-2	TRBD2	TGTGCCAGCGAGACTAGCGGGAGGATCACCGGGGAGCTGTTTTTT	CASETSGRITGELFF
TRBV4-1	.	TRBJ1-2	.	TGCGCCAGCAGCCAAGAGGCGGGGATCAACTATGGCTACACCTTC	CASSQEAGINYGYTF
TRBV7-2	.	TRBJ2-5	TRBD2	TGTGCCAGCAGCTTAGGGGTAGCGGGAGGGCCAGAGACCCAGTACTTC	CASSLGVAGGPETQYF
TRBV2	.	TRBJ1-3	.	TGTGCCAGCAGTGAAGTAACAGGGAAAAACACCATATATTTT	CASSEVTGKNTIYF
TRBV6-5	.	TRBJ2-4	TRBD1	TGTGCCAGCAGTTACTCGGCAGGGGGCAGGAACATTCAGTACTTC	CASSYSAGGRNIQYF
TRBV6-5	once	TRBJ2-1	.	TGTGCCAGCAACGGACAGAGATACAATGAGCAGTTCTTC	CASNGQRYNEQFF
TRBV28	.	TRBJ1-6	.	TGTGCCAGCAGTCAGTTCCTAACCCCGGGGAATTCACCCCTCCACTTT	CASSQFLTPGNSPLHF
TRBV12-3/TRBV12-4	few	TRBJ1-6	.	TGTGCCAGCATTCTGGCGGGGGCTTCACCCCTCCACTTT	CASILAGASPLHF
TRBV28	.	TRBJ2-2	.	TGTGCCAGCACACACGGGGTTTTCGCCGGGGAGCTGTTTTTT	CASTHGVFAGELFF
TRBV28	few	TRBJ2-4	.	TGTGCCAGCAGCACCGTACTGGGGGCCAAGAACATTCAGTACTTC	CASSTVLGAKNIQYF
TRBV6-2/TRBV6-3	.	TRBJ2-3	.	TGTGCCAGCAGTTACGTTTTCGGGGGAGATACGCAGTATTTT	CASSYVFGGDTQYF
TRBV27	.	TRBJ2-3	TRBD2	TGTGCCAGCAGTTTGGGACTAGGCCACACAGATACGCAGTATTTT	CASSLGLGHTDTQYF
TRBV4-2	few	TRBJ2-2	TRBD2	TGTGCCAGCAGCCAAGGAGCTAGCGGCCACACCGGGGAGCTGTTTTTT	CASSQGASGHTGELFF